The T cell receptor (beta chain) described here comes from a study of cytomegalovirus exposure and HLA in healthy donors. PCR involved 60 Vbeta and 13 Jbeta primers. Using immunoSEQ multiplex PCR, the repertoire was profiled, and TCRdb retains in-frame clones only, with some absent. The sample yields fewer than 200,000 clones, 76% seen once. The study's findings and limits: Presence/absence analyses treated sequencing depth as roughly uniform across donors. TRBV6-2, TRBV6-3 and some other V segments were excluded as indistinguishable. TCR beta chains numbering under 200 were designated cytomegalovirus-associated. Rates of TCR association differed by HLA locus in a later analysis, with DRB1 highest and HLA-C lowest.

Germline CDR1 is SGHDT and CDR2 is YYEEEE. Trimming removed 3 bases from V and 2 bases from J, with 18 bases in between. The CDR3 totals 16 residues. Worth noting for this clone: Its antigen is undetermined.

The sequence was obtained from a female donor in good health and CMV-seronegative. The chain employs TRBV5-6 and TRBJ2-7, with D unclear. Sequenced material: PBMCs. The CDR3 is CASSSLAVGLPYEQYF. The DNA of the CDR3 is TGTGCCAGCAGCTCCCTTGCGGTCGGTCTCCCCTACGAGCAGTACTTC.